A selection of T cell receptor beta chains follows, all from one sample in a study of shared clonotypes between healthy human individuals. The assay was immunoSEQ multiplex PCR, and TCRdb's table has in-frame clones only and misses some. This table holds about 1.5 million clones, around 98% found once. Material for sequencing was naive CD4+ T cells sorted from blood. All receptors come from a man aged 25-45 years in good health. CDR3s include the opening cysteine and the closing phenylalanine or tryptophan. D genes are given only for firm matches.

v_call	d_call	j_call	cdr3_nt	cdr3_aa
TRBV27	TRBD2	TRBJ2-1	TGTGCCAGCAGTTTAAGGAAGGGTCTAGCGGGACCGTACAATGAGCAGTTCTTC	CASSLRKGLAGPYNEQFF
TRBV7-8	.	TRBJ2-3	TGTGCCAGCAGCCCACTGCTCGGGGGAGAGGCAGATACGCAGTATTTT	CASSPLLGGEADTQYF
TRBV6-6	TRBD1	TRBJ2-7	TGTGCCAGCAGTTACCGGGACAGAGCCTACGAGCAGTACTTC	CASSYRDRAYEQYF
TRBV15	.	TRBJ2-6	TGTGCCACCGACGGCAGCTCTGGGGCCAACGTCCTGACTTTC	CATDGSSGANVLTF
TRBV19	.	TRBJ1-5	TGTGCCAGTGTACAGGGACTGAGCAATCAGCCCCAGCATTTT	CASVQGLSNQPQHF
TRBV29-1	TRBD1	TRBJ2-2	TGCAGCGCCGGGACAGGGGGCGTACCCGGCGGAGGACTGTTTTTT	CSAGTGGVPGGGLFF
TRBV6-5	.	TRBJ1-3	TGTGCCAGCAGTTACGGGCCAGCCTCAAACACCATATATTTT	CASSYGPASNTIYF
TRBV28	.	TRBJ1-2	TGTGCCAGCACCCTCGACGCCCGGGGGTATGGCTACACCTTC	CASTLDARGYGYTF
TRBV5-1	.	TRBJ1-2	TGCGCCAGCCGCGGGGGGAACTATGGCTACACCTTC	CASRGGNYGYTF
TRBV4-3	TRBD1	TRBJ2-1	TGCGCCAGCAGCCAAGAATGGGACAGGGTGGGGAATGAGCAGTTCTTC	CASSQEWDRVGNEQFF
TRBV27	TRBD1	TRBJ1-1	TGTGCCAGCAGTCACAGGGGAGTAGGGACTGAAGCTTTCTTT	CASSHRGVGTEAFF